This T cell receptor beta chain stems from a study of OX40 agonist ivuxolimab in advanced cancers. About this clone: Its antigen is as yet unknown.

General study findings and limits: Researchers report that CD8+ T cells had, on average, more expanded clones than CD4+.

CDR3 length: 14 amino acids. Germline V lookup: CDR1 MNHEY, CDR2 SVGAGI. Trimming stripped 6 bases from V and 5 bases from J, with 14 bases between. TCRdb's copy holds only in-frame clones and misses some; the assay was immunoSEQ multiplex PCR. In the table there are approximately 61,000 clones, 89% of which are singletons. Sampling times: baseline, cycle 4 day 1, cycle 7 day 1. This clonotype was obtained from an adult with an advanced solid tumor such as melanoma, head and neck, liver or kidney cancer. V and J are TRBV6-5 and TRBJ1-5; D uncertain. The sequencing used CD4+ or CD8+ T cells sorted from blood, collected in a trial of the OX40 agonist ivuxolimab. CDR3 residues: CASSPQVFDQPQHF. The CDR3 region has the DNA TGTGCCAGCAGCCCTCAGGTCTTTGATCAGCCCCAGCATTTT.